A selection of T cell receptor beta chains follows, all from one sample in a study of cytomegalovirus exposure and HLA in healthy donors. TCRdb's table, derived via immunoSEQ multiplex PCR, lists solely in-frame clones and lacks some. The sample lists roughly 200,000 clones, 70% to 85% occurring once. The specimen was PBMCs. The source of these receptors is a middle-aged man in good health and CMV-seropositive. CDR3s include the opening cysteine and the closing phenylalanine or tryptophan. The D gene is left open where the match is weak. Size is omitted from some rows. Given values are once, few, many or a class for expanded clones.

size: few; D: TRBD1; V: TRBV4-3; J: TRBJ2-2; DNA: TGCGCCAGCAGCCGACGGACAGGGACCGGGGAGCTGTTTTTT; CDR3: CASSRRTGTGELFF
size: NA; D: NA; V: TRBV27; J: TRBJ2-3; DNA: TGTGCCAGCAGTTTATGGGCCCGGATTAGCGCGGCGGATACGCAGTATTTT; CDR3: CASSLWARISAADTQYF
size: NA; D: NA; V: TRBV6-5; J: TRBJ2-1; DNA: TGTGCCAGCAGTTACAGTAGCTCCTACAATGAGCAGTTCTTC; CDR3: CASSYSSSYNEQFF
size: NA; D: TRBD2; V: TRBV6-5; J: TRBJ2-7; DNA: TGTGCCAGCAGTTACGCTGGACCGGGGGGCTACGAGCAGTACTTC; CDR3: CASSYAGPGGYEQYF
size: NA; D: NA; V: TRBV4-3; J: TRBJ2-7; DNA: TGCGCCAGCAGCCAAGATTACGACTTTTCCTACGAGCAGTACTTC; CDR3: CASSQDYDFSYEQYF
size: NA; D: TRBD2; V: TRBV4-2; J: TRBJ2-7; DNA: TGTGCCAGCAGCCAAGCCCCCCCGACTAGCGGGGGGGCCTACGAGCAGTACTTC; CDR3: CASSQAPPTSGGAYEQYF
size: once; D: NA; V: TRBV4-1; J: TRBJ1-2; DNA: TGCGCCAGCAGCCAAGATAGGAGTACTAACTATGGCTACACCTTC; CDR3: CASSQDRSTNYGYTF
size: few; D: NA; V: TRBV2; J: TRBJ1-1; DNA: TGTGCCAGCAGTCCCGGGGTAGGCACTGAAGCTTTCTTT; CDR3: CASSPGVGTEAFF
size: few; D: NA; V: TRBV11-3; J: TRBJ1-1; DNA: TGTGCCAGCAGCACCGACGAGACAGGTCGGGCTTTCTTT; CDR3: CASSTDETGRAFF
size: NA; D: TRBD2; V: TRBV5-1; J: TRBJ2-5; DNA: TGCGCCAGCAGCTTCCTAGCGGGACAAGAGACCCAGTACTTC; CDR3: CASSFLAGQETQYF
size: NA; D: TRBD2; V: TRBV5-1; J: TRBJ2-3; DNA: TGCGCCAGCAGCTTTCTAGCGGGCCTTAGCACAGATACGCAGTATTTT; CDR3: CASSFLAGLSTDTQYF
size: NA; D: TRBD2; V: TRBV10-3; J: TRBJ2-2; DNA: TGTGCCATCAGTGCGTGGTTTGCGGGACTAGCGGGAGAGAACACCGGGGAGCTGTTTTTT; CDR3: CAISAWFAGLAGENTGELFF
size: NA; D: TRBD2; V: TRBV5-1; J: TRBJ2-1; DNA: TGCGCCAGCAGCCCCCGGGAGGGGATAGGCATCAATGAGCAGTTCTTC; CDR3: CASSPREGIGINEQFF
size: NA; D: NA; V: TRBV6-5; J: TRBJ2-7; DNA: TGTGCCAGCAGTTACTCTATTGGACACCACGAGCAGTACTTC; CDR3: CASSYSIGHHEQYF
size: few; D: NA; V: TRBV18; J: TRBJ2-5; DNA: TGTGCCAGCTCACCACTAGCGGTACAAGAGACCCAGTACTTC; CDR3: CASSPLAVQETQYF
size: once; D: TRBD2; V: TRBV5-1; J: TRBJ2-1; DNA: TGCGCCAGCAGCCTCCACGTGACTAGCGGGATGAGAGATGAGCAGTTCTTC; CDR3: CASSLHVTSGMRDEQFF
size: NA; D: NA; V: TRBV9; J: TRBJ2-5; DNA: TGTGCCAGCAGCGTAGCGGGGGAGCAAGAGACCCAGTACTTC; CDR3: CASSVAGEQETQYF
size: NA; D: TRBD2; V: TRBV5-1; J: TRBJ2-2; DNA: TGCGCCAGCAGCAGGTCTTCAGCGGGGGGCGGGGAGCTGTTTTTT; CDR3: CASSRSSAGGGELFF
size: NA; D: NA; V: TRBV27; J: TRBJ2-1; DNA: TGTGCCAGCAGCCTCGACAGGTACAATGAGCAGTTCTTC; CDR3: CASSLDRYNEQFF
size: NA; D: NA; V: TRBV11-2; J: TRBJ2-7; DNA: TGTGCCAGCAGTCGCCAGGGGTTAAACGAGCAGTACTTC; CDR3: CASSRQGLNEQYF
size: NA; D: TRBD2; V: TRBV7-9; J: TRBJ2-7; DNA: TGTGCCAGCAGCCCCAGGCCTAGCGGGAGAGACTCCTACGAGCAGTACTTC; CDR3: CASSPRPSGRDSYEQYF
size: NA; D: TRBD1; V: TRBV5-1; J: TRBJ2-1; DNA: TGCGCCAGCAGCTCGAGGGACAGGAGGTTCAATGAGCAGTTCTTC; CDR3: CASSSRDRRFNEQFF
size: NA; D: NA; V: TRBV11-2; J: TRBJ2-2; DNA: TGTGCCAGCAGCTTTGGGGAGGCCGGGGAGCTGTTTTTT; CDR3: CASSFGEAGELFF
size: few; D: TRBD1; V: TRBV5-1; J: TRBJ1-2; DNA: TGCGCCAGCAGGTTTGGACAGGGGAACTATGGCTACACCTTC; CDR3: CASRFGQGNYGYTF
size: NA; D: TRBD1; V: TRBV7-2; J: TRBJ1-4; DNA: TGTGCCAGCAACCCGTGGGGGACAGGGGAAAAACTGTTTTTT; CDR3: CASNPWGTGEKLFF
size: NA; D: NA; V: TRBV7-9; J: TRBJ1-2; DNA: TGTGCCAGCAGCTTTGAACAGGGAGATGGCTACACCTTC; CDR3: CASSFEQGDGYTF
size: NA; D: TRBD1; V: TRBV6-1; J: TRBJ2-5; DNA: TGTGCCAGCAGCGCAATTCCGGGACAGCAAGAGACCCAGTACTTC; CDR3: CASSAIPGQQETQYF
size: NA; D: TRBD1; V: TRBV6-5; J: TRBJ1-6; DNA: TGTGCCAGCAGTTACCCGACAGGGCGGTCACCCCTCCACTTT; CDR3: CASSYPTGRSPLHF
size: NA; D: NA; V: TRBV27; J: TRBJ1-2; DNA: TGTGCCAGCAGTTTCGGGGCAGGGAGGTATGGCTACACCTTC; CDR3: CASSFGAGRYGYTF
size: NA; D: TRBD1; V: TRBV6-6; J: TRBJ2-7; DNA: TGTGCCAGCAAAACCGGGACAGGCGGCTACGAGCAGTACTTC; CDR3: CASKTGTGGYEQYF
size: NA; D: TRBD1; V: TRBV7-2; J: TRBJ1-5; DNA: TGTGCCAGCAGCCAGGACAGGGGAGAACAGCCCCAGCATTTT; CDR3: CASSQDRGEQPQHF
size: NA; D: TRBD2; V: TRBV10-3; J: TRBJ2-7; DNA: TGTGCCATCAGTGAAGCCATTTGGCGGGGGTCCTACGAGCAGTACTTC; CDR3: CAISEAIWRGSYEQYF
size: once; D: NA; V: TRBV6-5; J: TRBJ2-7; DNA: TGTGCCAGCAGTCCTCGGGCGGCCAGGGCCAACGAGCAGTACTTC; CDR3: CASSPRAARANEQYF
size: NA; D: TRBD2; V: TRBV11-1; J: TRBJ2-7; DNA: TGTGCCAGCAGCTTAGTACCGGGACTAGCGGAAACCGAGGGCGAGCAGTACTTC; CDR3: CASSLVPGLAETEGEQYF
size: once; D: TRBD2; V: TRBV9; J: TRBJ2-1; DNA: TGTGCCAGCAGCGTTGGGCTAGCGGTTTACAATGAGCAGTTCTTC; CDR3: CASSVGLAVYNEQFF
size: NA; D: NA; V: TRBV7-8; J: TRBJ2-7; DNA: TGTGCCAGCAGCTTAGCGCCGATTTTACCTGGAGCAACCTACGAGCAGTACTTC; CDR3: CASSLAPILPGATYEQYF
size: NA; D: TRBD1; V: TRBV9; J: TRBJ1-2; DNA: TGTGCCAGCAGCCCGGGGACAGCGAACTATGGCTACACCTTC; CDR3: CASSPGTANYGYTF
size: few; D: TRBD1; V: TRBV4-1; J: TRBJ2-5; DNA: TGCGCCAGCAGCCCTACTCCATCGGATGGGACAGGAGAGACCCAGTACTTC; CDR3: CASSPTPSDGTGETQYF
size: NA; D: NA; V: TRBV5-1; J: TRBJ2-7; DNA: TGCGCCAGCAGCTTGGCAGGGGTAGGATTCCCCTACGAGCAGTACTTC; CDR3: CASSLAGVGFPYEQYF
size: few; D: NA; V: TRBV2; J: TRBJ1-2; DNA: TGTGCCAGCAGACTAAACTATGGCTACACCTTC; CDR3: CASRLNYGYTF
size: NA; D: TRBD1; V: TRBV6-1; J: TRBJ2-2; DNA: TGTGCCAGCAGTGAGGGACAGGACCTACTGAACACCGGGGAGCTGTTTTTT; CDR3: CASSEGQDLLNTGELFF
size: NA; D: TRBD1; V: TRBV2; J: TRBJ1-5; DNA: TGTGCCAGCAGATCAGGGGGAGACCAGCCCCAGCATTTT; CDR3: CASRSGGDQPQHF
size: NA; D: NA; V: TRBV9; J: TRBJ2-7; DNA: TGTGCCAGCAGCCAAGGGGACTGGAACTACGAGCAGTACTTC; CDR3: CASSQGDWNYEQYF
size: NA; D: NA; V: TRBV21-1; J: TRBJ2-1; DNA: TGTGCCAGCACCACCGGGAACCAGCAGTTCTTC; CDR3: CASTTGNQQFF
size: NA; D: NA; V: TRBV29-1; J: TRBJ1-2; DNA: TGCAGCGTCCTCGATGGGGCGATCAGCTACACCTTC; CDR3: CSVLDGAISYTF
size: NA; D: NA; V: TRBV4-3; J: TRBJ2-7; DNA: TGCGCCAGCAGCCAACAGGTCATCTCCTACGAGCAGTACTTC; CDR3: CASSQQVISYEQYF
size: NA; D: TRBD1; V: TRBV10-2; J: TRBJ2-7; DNA: TGCGCCAGCAGTAATTGGAGTCTCCGGGACAGGGTAGGGGAGCAGTACTTC; CDR3: CASSNWSLRDRVGEQYF
size: once; D: TRBD1; V: TRBV18; J: TRBJ2-7; DNA: TGTGCCAGCTCACCAGGGACAGGGGGAACCTACGAGCAGTACTTC; CDR3: CASSPGTGGTYEQYF
size: NA; D: NA; V: TRBV6-5; J: TRBJ2-1; DNA: TGTGCCAGCGGTAGGACAGACTCCTACAATGAGCAGTTCTTC; CDR3: CASGRTDSYNEQFF
size: NA; D: TRBD1; V: TRBV7-9; J: TRBJ1-1; DNA: TGTGCCAGCAGCTTAGGGGGCACACAGGGGGCGCTTACTGAAGCTTTCTTT; CDR3: CASSLGGTQGALTEAFF
size: NA; D: TRBD2; V: TRBV6-1; J: TRBJ2-5; DNA: TGTGCCAGCAGTGAAGGGCCGGGGGGAGGGATACAAGAGACCCAGTACTTC; CDR3: CASSEGPGGGIQETQYF
size: few; D: TRBD2; V: TRBV7-2; J: TRBJ2-7; DNA: TGTGCCAGCAGCCCAGCTAGCGGGAGTTTTCCCTACGAGCAGTACTTC; CDR3: CASSPASGSFPYEQYF
size: NA; D: TRBD2; V: TRBV4-1; J: TRBJ2-5; DNA: TGCGCCAGCAGCCAAGAAGGGCGGGGGGCCTACCAAGAGACCCAGTACTTC; CDR3: CASSQEGRGAYQETQYF
size: few; D: NA; V: TRBV6-5; J: TRBJ1-1; DNA: TGTGCCAGCAGTTACTCTGGGGGCGGGGGCACTGAAGCTTTCTTT; CDR3: CASSYSGGGGTEAFF
size: NA; D: NA; V: TRBV4-3; J: TRBJ2-1; DNA: TGCGCCAGCAGCCGAAGAGGTGAGCAGTTCTTC; CDR3: CASSRRGEQFF
size: NA; D: NA; V: TRBV2; J: TRBJ2-7; DNA: TGTGCCAGCGGAGAGGACAGTTACGAGCAGTACTTC; CDR3: CASGEDSYEQYF